This TCR beta chain was obtained from a study of T cell responses to AZD1222 COVID-19 vaccine. Study-level points and caveats: The study found Spike-specific TCR breadth and depth rose after two AZD1222 doses. Only five to seven AZD1222 recipients were seropositive at baseline.

Per the germline V gene, CDR1 is MNHEY and CDR2 is SVGAGI. The length of the CDR3 is 13 residues. V lost 2 bases to trimming and J lost 8 bases; unmatched junction nucleotides: 5. Produced via immunoSEQ multiplex PCR; TCRdb's table is partial and in-frame only. The table has 150,000 to 200,000 clones, more than 85% seen once. Comments on this clone: Its target is unknown.

This chain joins TRBV6-5 and TRBJ1-1; TRBD1 matches 7 bases. Here the sequenced sample was peripheral blood, taken on day 0 of AZD1222 vaccination. This clonotype was obtained from an adult in good health. The CDR3 sequence is CASSYTTGAEAFF. CDR3 nucleotides: TGTGCCAGCAGTTACACTACAGGGGCGGAAGCTTTCTTT.